Presented here are 15 T cell receptor beta chains from one specimen sequenced in a study of T cells in Graves' hyperthyroidism and ophthalmopathy. Amplification of TCR beta CDR3 regions was performed using RNA transcripts as template. The primer set for the first-round RT-PCR of the TCR CDR3 was HTBI. TCRdb re-called the multiplex PCR reads through MiXCR, storing one row per CDR3 protein. This table has about 570,000 distinct CDR3 sequences, about 15% appearing once. The sequenced material came from blood. These TCRs come from a woman aged 40 to 50 with Graves' hyperthyroidism.

The chain employs TRBV6-1 and TRBJ1-1; possibly TRBD1 for D (5 bases). Trimming took off 4 bases at V and 6 bases at J, with 15 bases between the two ends. Germline values: CDR1 MNHNS, CDR2 SASEGT. This CDR3 spans 14 amino acids. DNA for the CDR3: TGTGCCAGCAGTGTTACAGTGTGGGGCTCTGAAGCTTTCTTT. It yields the protein CASSVTVWGSEAFF.

At least ten counts were recorded for this clonotype. This chain uses TRBV2 with TRBJ2-4, with D perhaps TRBD2 (7 bases). In germline, CDR1 is SNHLY, CDR2 FYNNEI. CDR3 length: 14 amino acids. Between the trimmed V and J ends, which lost 8 bases and 2 bases, there was a span of 13 bases. CDR3 bases: TGTGCCAGCGGGGGGGGGGACACCAAAAACATTCAGTACTTC. Amino acids: CASGGGDTKNIQYF.

The chain couples TRBV10-1 to TRBJ2-2, with TRBD2 identical over 9 bases. CDR3 length: 14 residues. CDR1 and CDR2 from the germline V gene are WNHNN and SYGVQD (reference sequence). The ends lost 4 bases at V and 4 bases at J; junction bases unmatched: 1. CDR3 amino acids: CASSVSGGTGELFF. The CDR3 DNA follows: TGCGCCAGCAGTGTTAGCGGGGGCACCGGGGAGCTGTTTTTT.

This CDR3 reads CCSGRNSEQFF. The DNA for the CDR3 is TGTTGTAGCGGGAGAAATAGTGAGCAGTTCTTC. V gene TRBV9 combines with J gene TRBJ2-1, with TRBD2 matching over 9 bases. CDR3 size: 11 residues. Germline assignment: CDR1 SGDLS and CDR2 YYNGEE. Looking up the rest from reference TRBV9 and TRBJ2-1 gives the full variable domain: DSGVTQTPKHLITATGQRVTLRCSPRSGDLSVYWYQQSLDQGLQFLIQYYNGEERAKGNILERFSAQQFPDLHSELNLSSLELGDSALYFCCSGRNSEQFFGPGTRLTVL.

The table lists this clonotype with many counts. The V call is TRBV12-3 or TRBV12-4, the J call TRBJ2-5; 7 bases match TRBD1. This CDR3 is 17 amino acids long. Germline trimming cut 5 bases from V and 8 bases from J; bases unmatched to any gene: 20. In nucleotides, the CDR3 is TGTGCCAGCAGTAATGACGACAGGGACGCAAGATTGGACACCCAGTACTTC. Translated, it gives CASSNDDRDARLDTQYF.

This clonotype occurred many times. The chain has TRBV19 and TRBJ2-3; 10 bases are shared with TRBD2. Germline CDR1 LNHDA, CDR2 SQIVND (reference sequence). V was clipped by 5 bases and J by 4 bases; unmatched bases: 12. This CDR3 comprises 17 residues. The DNA of the CDR3 is TGTGCCAGTAGTGGAGCTAGCGGGAGCTCGAGGGCAGATACGCAGTATTTT. Protein: CASSGASGSSRADTQYF.

V usage is TRBV28 and J usage is TRBJ2-1; TRBD2 is a possible D gene (6 bases). V lost 5 bases, J lost 1 base, and 15 bases lay in between. The germline V gene has CDR1 MDHEN and CDR2 SYDVKM. The CDR3 has 16 residues. The CDR3 DNA reads as TGTGCCAGCAGTCCCGGCGGTAGCGGTTCCTACAATGAGCAGTTCTTC. This encodes CASSPGGSGSYNEQFF.

This clonotype occurred a few times. The chain combines TRBV5-4 with TRBJ2-1; the match to TRBD2 covers 11 bases. The J segment lost 2 bases and the V segment lost 3 bases, leaving 4 bases of the junction unmatched. The CDR3 is 16 amino acids. Per the germline V gene, CDR1 is SGHNT and CDR2 is YYREEE (reference sequence). CDR3 in DNA: TGTGCCAGCAGCTCAATGACTAGCGGGGCCTACAATGAGCAGTTCTTC. Translation: CASSSMTSGAYNEQFF. The full variable domain, with the rest looked up from reference TRBV5-4 and TRBJ2-1, is ETGVTQSPTHLIKTRGQQVTLRCSSQSGHNTVSWYQQALGQGPQFIFQYYREEENGRGNFPPRFSGLQFPNYSSELNVNALELDDSALYLCASSSMTSGAYNEQFFGPGTRLTVL.

This clonotype has a handful of counts. A read error is possible here, since a much larger clone lies one base away. This chain uses TRBV11-2 with TRBJ2-1; 8 bases are a match to TRBD2. The germline V gene encodes CDR1 SGHAT and CDR2 FQNNGV. The V segment lost 5 bases and the J segment 7 bases; nucleotides outside the gene matches: 10. The CDR3 sequence is 15 residues long. CDR3 loop: CASSAGLGIGNEQFF. The CDR3, as DNA: TGTGCCAGCAGCGCGGGACTAGGGATAGGTAATGAGCAGTTCTTC.

Many counts were recorded for this clonotype. The rearrangement links TRBV3-1 to TRBJ1-1, with a weak D call TRBD1 (5 bases). Per the germline V gene, CDR1 is LGHDT and CDR2 is YNNKEL (reference sequence). V lost 8 bases and J 9 bases, leaving 16 bases between the germline ends. The CDR3 consists of 12 residues. This chain's CDR3 is CASHNPGTKAFF. The CDR3 region has the DNA TGTGCCAGCCACAATCCCGGGACTAAAGCTTTCTTT. Drawing the rest from reference TRBV3-1 and TRBJ1-1, the complete variable domain is DTAVSQTPKYLVTQMGNDKSIKCEQNLGHDTMYWYKQDSKKFLKIMFSYNNKELIINETVPNRFSPKSPDKAHLNLHINSLELGDSAVYFCASHNPGTKAFFGQGTRLTVV.

This clonotype has just a few counts. The rearrangement joins TRBV5-4 to TRBJ1-2; D is undetermined. The V and J ends lost 0 bases and 5 bases respectively, with 8 bases between them. CDR3 length: 13 amino acids. The germline CDR1 and CDR2 sequences are SGHNT and YYREEE (reference sequence). The CDR3 loop is CASSLAETYGYTF. The CDR3 DNA sequence: TGTGCCAGCAGCTTGGCCGAGACATATGGCTACACCTTC.

This clonotype was counted ten times or more. V gene TRBV28 combines with J gene TRBJ2-3; 7 bases are shared with TRBD1. V lost 4 bases to trimming and J lost 0 bases; unmatched junction nucleotides: 10. The V gene's germline CDR1 is MDHEN and CDR2 SYDVKM. CDR3 length equals 17 residues. The CDR3 region has the DNA TGTGCCAGCAGTTCAGAAACAGGGGTGAGGAGCACAGATACGCAGTATTTT. Its protein is CASSSETGVRSTDTQYF.

This chain connects TRBV20-1 to TRBJ1-1; tentatively, D is TRBD1 (6 bases). Deletions cut 5 bases from V and 0 bases from J, with 10 bases between. In germline, CDR1 is DFQATT, CDR2 SNEGSKA (reference sequence). This CDR3 has 13 residues. CDR3 nucleotide sequence: TGCAGTGCTTTTGGGGGCATGAACACTGAAGCTTTCTTT. It codes for CSAFGGMNTEAFF.

This clonotype was seen ten or more times. CDR3 protein: CASRGQGRETQYF. The CDR3 DNA reads as TGTGCCAGCAGGGGACAGGGTCGGGAGACCCAGTACTTC. V is TRBV28 and J is TRBJ2-5; 9 bases map to TRBD1. Germline CDR1 and CDR2: MDHEN and SYDVKM. The V and J ends lost 6 bases and 5 bases, in that order; junction bases with no gene match: 4. CDR3 size: 13 residues.

The chain combines TRBV27 with TRBJ1-2; 7 nucleotides agree with TRBD1. CDR1 is MNHEY and CDR2 is SMNVEV in the germline V gene (reference sequence). The CDR3 extends over 14 amino acids. V was pared by 3 bases and J by 6 bases, with 7 bases of the junction left unmatched. CDR3 residues: CASSFNVGGHGYTF. The CDR3 DNA reads TGTGCCAGCAGTTTTAATGTAGGGGGCCATGGCTACACCTTC.